This TCR beta chain was identified during a study of blood T cells in healthy people across ages. Findings of the study overall: The recorded TCR beta diversity per million T cells decreased in a roughly linear manner with age.

Comments on this clonotype: Its specificity is unknown.

The germline V gene encodes CDR1 LGHNT and CDR2 FRNRAP. Trimming removed 1 base at V and 0 bases at J, with 3 bases between. The CDR3 runs to 14 residues. Then a second PCR, running about 6 to 12 cycles, was carried out with a sample-barcoded 5' primer and a J-beta primer mix. The authors tagged each cDNA molecule using a template-switch adaptor with 12 random nucleotides. TCRdb called the 5' RACE reads again in MiXCR, with one record for every CDR3 protein. The top ten hold 20% to 25% of the sample, which has 1.8 million or so distinct CDR3 sequences, around 40% seen once. What was sequenced was blood. The rearrangement links TRBV12-5 to TRBJ1-4, with D unclear. The TCR comes from a human donor in good health. The CDR3 reads CASGLETTNEKLFF. The CDR3 region has the DNA TGTGCTAGTGGTTTGGAAACAACTAATGAAAAACTGTTTTTT.